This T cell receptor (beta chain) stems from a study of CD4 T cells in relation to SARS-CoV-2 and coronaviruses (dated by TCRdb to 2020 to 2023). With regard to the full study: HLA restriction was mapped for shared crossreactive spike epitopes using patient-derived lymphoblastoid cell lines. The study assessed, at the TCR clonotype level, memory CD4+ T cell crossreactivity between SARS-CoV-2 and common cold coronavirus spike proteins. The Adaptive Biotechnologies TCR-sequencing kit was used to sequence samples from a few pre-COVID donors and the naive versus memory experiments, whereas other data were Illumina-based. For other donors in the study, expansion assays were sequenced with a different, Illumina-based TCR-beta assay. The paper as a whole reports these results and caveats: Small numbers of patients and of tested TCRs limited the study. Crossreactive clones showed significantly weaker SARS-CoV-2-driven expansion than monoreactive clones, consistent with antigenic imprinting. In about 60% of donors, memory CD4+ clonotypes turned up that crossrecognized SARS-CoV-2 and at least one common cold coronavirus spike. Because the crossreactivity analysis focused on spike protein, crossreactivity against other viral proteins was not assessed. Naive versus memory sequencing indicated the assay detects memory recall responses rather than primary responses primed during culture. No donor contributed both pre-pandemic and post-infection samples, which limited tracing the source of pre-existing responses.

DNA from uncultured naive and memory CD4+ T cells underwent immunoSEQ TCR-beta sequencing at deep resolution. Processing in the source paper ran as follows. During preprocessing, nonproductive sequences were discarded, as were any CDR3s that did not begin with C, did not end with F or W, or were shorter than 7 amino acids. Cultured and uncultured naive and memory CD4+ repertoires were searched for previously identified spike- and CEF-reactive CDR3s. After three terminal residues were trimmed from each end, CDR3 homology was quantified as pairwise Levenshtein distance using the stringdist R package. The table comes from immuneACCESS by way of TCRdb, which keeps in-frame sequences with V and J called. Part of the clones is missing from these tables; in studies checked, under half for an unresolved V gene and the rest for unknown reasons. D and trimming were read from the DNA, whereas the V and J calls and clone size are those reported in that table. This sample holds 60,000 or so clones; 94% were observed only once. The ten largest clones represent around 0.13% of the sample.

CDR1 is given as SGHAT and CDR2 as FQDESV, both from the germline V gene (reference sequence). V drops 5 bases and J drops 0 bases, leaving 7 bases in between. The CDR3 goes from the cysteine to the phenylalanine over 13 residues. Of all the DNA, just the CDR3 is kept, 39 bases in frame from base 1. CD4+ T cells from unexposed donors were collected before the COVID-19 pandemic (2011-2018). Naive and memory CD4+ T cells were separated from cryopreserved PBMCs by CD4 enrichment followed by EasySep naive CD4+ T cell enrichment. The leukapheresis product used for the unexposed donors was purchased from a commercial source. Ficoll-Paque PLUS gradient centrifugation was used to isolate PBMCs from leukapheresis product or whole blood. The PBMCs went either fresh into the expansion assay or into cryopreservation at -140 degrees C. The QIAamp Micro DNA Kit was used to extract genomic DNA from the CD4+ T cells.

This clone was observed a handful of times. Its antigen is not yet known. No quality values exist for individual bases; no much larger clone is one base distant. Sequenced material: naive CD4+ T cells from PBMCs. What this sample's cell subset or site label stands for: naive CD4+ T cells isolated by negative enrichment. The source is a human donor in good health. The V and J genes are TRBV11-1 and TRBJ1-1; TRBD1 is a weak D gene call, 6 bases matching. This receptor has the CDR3 CASSRTVNTEAFF. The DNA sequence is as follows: TGTGCCAGCAGCCGGACAGTGAACACTGAAGCTTTCTTT.